This T cell receptor (beta chain) was captured in a study of T cell responses to AZD1222 COVID-19 vaccine. Study-level results: Along spike, vaccine-associated CD4 TCRs were found throughout, with dominance at 160-218 and 743-854. Clonal diversity was possibly underestimated; the donors were predominantly white British and more often female. Among spike-specific TCRs, nearly half reportedly target unmutated variant regions.

J was trimmed by 0 bases and V by 0 bases; bases with no gene match: 6. This CDR3 region has 16 residues. Germline lookup yields CDR1 SGHRS and CDR2 YFSETQ. Produced via immunoSEQ multiplex PCR; TCRdb's table is partial and in-frame only. The profile shows some 180,000 clones, approximately 90% of them singletons. Of note for this clone: Its specificity is not known.

The receptor was derived from an adult who received the AZD1222 COVID-19 vaccine. The gene calls are TRBV5-1 and TRBJ2-7; 7 bases are a match to TRBD2. The starting material was peripheral blood, obtained 28 days after the second AZD1222 dose. The CDR3 region has the DNA TGCGCCAGCAGCTTGGATCTGGGCGGGAGCTCCTACGAGCAGTACTTC. It encodes CASSLDLGGSSYEQYF.